Below are 30 T cell receptor beta chains sequenced from a single sample in a study of identical twins. TCRdb re-analysed the 5' RACE reads in MiXCR, keeping a single row per CDR3 protein. The data contain about 720,000 distinct CDR3 sequences, around a sixth of them singletons. These data also featured in a second study, about T cells expressing NK-cell markers.

Sequenced input: PBMCs. All receptors derive from a woman between 18 and 29 years old in good health.

The CDR3 spells CASRGSKDNTDTQYF. The DNA for the CDR3 is TGTGCCAGCAGGGGTAGCAAGGATAACACAGATACGCAGTATTTT. The chain carries TRBV27 and TRBJ2-3, with D hard to call. The CDR3 is 15 residues long. Per germline, CDR1 MNHEY and CDR2 SMNVEV (reference sequence). Trimming took 6 bases from V and 2 from J, leaving 15 bases between them.

This clonotype showed up just a few times. This sequence joins TRBV5-6 and TRBJ2-7; no clear D. V lost 5 bases and J lost 6, with 15 bases in between. CDR3 length: 13 residues. Looked up from germline, CDR1 is SGHDT and CDR2 is YYEEEE. CDR3 in amino acids: CASSRLGLSEQYF. Here the CDR3 DNA reads TGTGCCAGCAGTCGATTAGGGTTGTCCGAGCAGTACTTC.

This clonotype was counted a few times. The V call is TRBV5-1, the J call TRBJ1-4; TRBD1 might be the D (5 bases). From germline, CDR1 is SGHRS and CDR2 YFSETQ. Trimming took 1 base from V and 6 from J, leaving 10 bases between them. CDR3 size: 14 residues. The DNA for the CDR3 is TGCGCCAGCAGCTTGATGGGGCCTGATGAAAAACTGTTTTTT. Translation: CASSLMGPDEKLFF.

This clonotype was counted a few times. J is TRBJ1-4 and V is TRBV14; the D is unclear. The V gene lost 1 base and the J gene lost 0 bases, with 6 bases spanning the gap. The V gene's germline CDR1 is SGHDN and CDR2 FVKESK. The CDR3 extends over 15 amino acids. As DNA, the CDR3 is TGTGCCAGCAGCCAAGCCTGGGCAACTAATGAAAAACTGTTTTTT. It yields the protein CASSQAWATNEKLFF.

The J gene is TRBJ1-1, the V gene TRBV6-5, with no clear D. V lost 4 bases and J 8 bases, leaving 17 bases between the germline ends. This CDR3 has 14 amino acids. Germline V CDR1 and CDR2: MNHEY, SVGAGI. The CDR3 region is CASSSPRRQAEAFF. In nucleotides, the CDR3 is TGTGCCAGCAGTTCTCCGCGTAGACAAGCAGAAGCTTTCTTT.

V usage is TRBV20-1 and J usage is TRBJ2-1; the D gene could be TRBD1 or TRBD2 (6 bases each). V was clipped by 6 bases and J by 1 base, with 16 bases between them. The CDR3 covers 15 residues. Germline assignment: CDR1 DFQATT and CDR2 SNEGSKA (reference sequence). The CDR3 region has the DNA TGCAGTGCACTACCGGGGGCCGGATCCTACAATGAGCAGTTCTTC. This encodes CSALPGAGSYNEQFF.

This clonotype was seen only a few times. This chain joins TRBV6-1 and TRBJ2-2; D perhaps matches TRBD2 (5 bases). V was pared by 8 bases and J by 8 bases, with 18 bases between. Germline V gene sequence: CDR1 MNHNS, CDR2 SASEGT. The CDR3 totals 14 residues. This chain's CDR3 is CASENLASIGELFF. CDR3 sequence (DNA): TGTGCCAGCGAGAACTTAGCGTCGATAGGGGAGCTGTTTTTT.

V usage is TRBV19 and J usage is TRBJ2-5; D gene ambiguous. CDR3 size: 14 residues. The V end lost 5 bases, the J end lost 5 bases, and 15 bases lay between the germline ends. CDR1 is LNHDA, CDR2 SQIVND, per germline (reference sequence). The CDR3 sequence is CASSPSWRVETQYF. CDR3 DNA: TGTGCCAGTAGTCCCAGCTGGCGTGTTGAGACCCAGTACTTC. Complete variable domain (other parts from reference TRBV19 and TRBJ2-5): DGGITQSPKYLFRKEGQNVTLSCEQNLNHDAMYWYRQDPGQGLRLIYYSQIVNDFQKGDIAEGYSVSREKKESFPLTVTSAQKNPTAFYLCASSPSWRVETQYFGPGTRLLVL.

The chain has TRBV20-1 and TRBJ2-1, with 8 bases aligning to TRBD1. The J segment lost 6 bases and the V segment lost 6 bases, leaving 7 bases of the junction unmatched. This CDR3 is 13 amino acids long. From germline, CDR1 is DFQATT and CDR2 SNEGSKA (reference sequence). The CDR3 sequence: CSAAQGAGNEQFF. The CDR3 DNA reads as TGCAGTGCCGCGCAGGGGGCTGGCAATGAGCAGTTCTTC.

The CDR3, as DNA: TGTGCCACCAGGAGTAGCGGGGGGAACACCGGGGAGCTGTTTTTT. Protein: CATRSSGGNTGELFF. The chain links TRBV3-1 to TRBJ2-2; 9 nucleotides align to TRBD2. The CDR3 extends over 15 amino acids. The germline CDR1 and CDR2 sequences are LGHDT and YNNKEL (reference sequence). With V trimmed by 10 bases and J by 1 base, 7 bases remained unmatched.

This clonotype turned up a few times. Relative to the germline gene, one junction end is altered; a read error may explain this. V gene TRBV7-7 combines with J gene TRBJ2-1; 10 bases agree with TRBD2. The CDR3 extends over 16 amino acids. CDR1 is SSHAT, CDR2 FNYEAQ, per germline (reference sequence). The DNA for the CDR3 is TGTGCTAGCAGCTTAGGTCTAGCGGGGGCAACGAATGAGCAGTTCTTC. Translated, it gives CASSLGLAGATNEQFF.

In its sample, this clonotype was seen a few times. The chain combines TRBV10-3 with TRBJ2-1, with TRBD2 matching over 9 bases. The trim removed 6 bases at V and 9 bases at J, leaving 6 bases unmatched. Per the germline V gene, CDR1 is ENHRY and CDR2 is SYGVKD. The CDR3 contains 13 residues. The CDR3 DNA reads TGTGCCATCAGAGGGACTAGCCTTGGTGAGCAGTTCTTC. It translates to CAIRGTSLGEQFF.

This clonotype has more than one count but fewer than ten. V and J are TRBV29-1 and TRBJ2-3; 9 bases fit TRBD2. Unmatched junction bases numbered 10, after V lost 2 bases and J lost 4 bases. CDR3 size: 16 residues. Per germline, CDR1 SQVTM and CDR2 ANQGSEA. CDR3 in DNA: TGCAGCGTTGAACCCGCCGTAGCGGGAGTCCCAGATACGCAGTATTTT. It is translated as CSVEPAVAGVPDTQYF.

CDR3 residues: CAGGLSDTQYF. The CDR3 nucleotides are TGTGCCGGGGGCCTTTCAGATACGCAGTATTTT. V usage is TRBV7-8 and J usage is TRBJ2-3; TRBD1 might be the D (6 bases). Germline V gives CDR1 SGHVS, CDR2 FQNEAQ. With 11 bases removed from V and 4 bases from J, the gap between germline ends came to 10 bases. The CDR3 is 11 amino acids.

The chain recombines TRBV29-1 with TRBJ2-7, with 8 bases that match TRBD1. The V gene end was trimmed by 1 base and the J gene end by 5 bases; junction bases not matched to a gene: 4. Germline CDR1 reads SQVTM; CDR2 reads ANQGSEA. This CDR3 spans 13 amino acids. In DNA form, the CDR3 reads TGCAGCGTTGAAGGGACAGGGACCCACGAGCAGTACTTC. It codes for CSVEGTGTHEQYF.

The rearrangement links TRBV15 to TRBJ2-7; 8 bases are a match to TRBD1. The CDR3 is 13 residues long. With 3 bases clipped from V and 10 bases from J, the junction kept 8 bases outside the gene matches. Germline values: CDR1 LNHNV, CDR2 YYDKDF (reference sequence). CDR3 in DNA: TGTGCCACCAGCAGGGAAATAGACAGGGGTCAGTACTTC. This codes for CATSREIDRGQYF.

This chain joins TRBV30 and TRBJ2-7; D gene uncertain. The V end lost 3 bases, the J end lost 2 bases, and 8 bases lay between the germline ends. Germline V gives CDR1 GTSNPN, CDR2 SVGIG (reference sequence). The CDR3 totals 12 residues. The CDR3 DNA reads TGTGCCTGGAGCACCTATCCCTACGAGCAGTACTTC. Translated: CAWSTYPYEQYF.

This clonotype was seen a handful of times. The chain uses TRBV5-1 and TRBJ2-7; 8 nucleotides match TRBD2. Trimming removed 7 bases from V and 0 bases from J; junction bases left unmatched: 6. The CDR3 covers 14 residues. CDR1 is SGHRS and CDR2 is YFSETQ in the germline V gene. Here the CDR3 DNA reads TGCGCCAGCCACTCCGGGGGGGCCTCCTACGAGCAGTACTTC. It yields the protein CASHSGGASYEQYF. Full variable domain (rest looked up from reference TRBV5-1 and TRBJ2-7): KAGVTQTPRYLIKTRGQQVTLSCSPISGHRSVSWYQQTPGQGLQFLFEYFSETQRNKGNFPGRFSGRQFSNSRSEMNVSTLELGDSALYLCASHSGGASYEQYFGPGTRLTVT.

In regard to this clonotype: Compared with germline, one end of the junction differs, possibly owing to a read error. V is TRBV5-1 and J is TRBJ2-5; 7 bases fit TRBD2. The germline gives CDR1 SGHRS, CDR2 YFSETQ. The CDR3 is 17 residues long. Written as DNA, the CDR3 is TGCGCCAGCAGCTTGGCCGTGGCTAGCGGAGGCCAAGAGGCCCAGTACTTC. Protein: CASSLAVASGGQEAQYF. The variable domain in full, with the rest retrieved from reference TRBV5-1 and TRBJ2-5, is KAGVTQTPRYLIKTRGQQVTLSCSPISGHRSVSWYQQTPGQGLQFLFEYFSETQRNKGNFPGRFSGRQFSNSRSEMNVSTLELGDSALYLCASSLAVASGGQEAQYFGPGTRLLVL.

The rearrangement joins TRBV20-1 to TRBJ2-3, with a weak D call TRBD2 (6 bases). Trimming removed 6 bases at V and 0 bases at J, with 22 bases between. CDR3 length equals 17 residues. Germline lookup yields CDR1 DFQATT and CDR2 SNEGSKA (reference sequence). The CDR3 nucleotides are TGCAGTGCCCGGGTTAGCGGAGGCCCCCTCAGCACAGATACGCAGTATTTT. Its translation is CSARVSGGPLSTDTQYF.

This clonotype was found a few times. This rearrangement joins TRBV5-1 to TRBJ1-1; a possible D gene is TRBD1 (6 bases). Germline CDR1 is SGHRS and CDR2 is YFSETQ. This CDR3 is 14 amino acids long. V shed 3 bases and J shed 9 bases, with 18 bases lying between them. CDR3 nucleotide sequence: TGCGCCAGCAGCTGGGGAGGGGGGGAAGAAAAAGCTTTCTTT. Amino acid sequence: CASSWGGGEEKAFF. The full variable domain, with the rest looked up from reference TRBV5-1 and TRBJ1-1, is KAGVTQTPRYLIKTRGQQVTLSCSPISGHRSVSWYQQTPGQGLQFLFEYFSETQRNKGNFPGRFSGRQFSNSRSEMNVSTLELGDSALYLCASSWGGGEEKAFFGQGTRLTVV.

This clonotype was detected a few times. The chain couples TRBV3-1 to TRBJ2-7; perhaps TRBD2 as D (5 bases). Germline V gene data show CDR1 as LGHDT and CDR2 as YNNKEL (reference sequence). The V and J ends lost 1 base and 5 bases respectively, with 9 bases between them. The CDR3 loop spans 13 amino acids. CDR3 amino acids: CASSQGPGDEQYF. The CDR3 DNA sequence: TGTGCCAGCAGCCAAGGGCCCGGGGACGAGCAGTACTTC.

The chain uses TRBV6-2 or TRBV6-3 and TRBJ2-3; D may be TRBD2 (6 bases). CDR3 length equals 11 residues. V lost 2 bases to trimming and J lost 9 bases, with 6 bases between them. CDR1 and CDR2 (germline): MNHEY, SVGEGT. The CDR3 DNA follows: TGTGCCAGCAGTTACGGAGGGACGCAGTATTTT. Translated, it gives CASSYGGTQYF.

The chain links TRBV12-3 or TRBV12-4 to TRBJ2-5, with D maybe TRBD2 (5 bases). The V and J ends lost 5 bases and 10 bases respectively, with 23 bases between them. The CDR3 is 15 amino acids. This chain's CDR3 is CASSPKSLASGSQYF. The CDR3 DNA reads TGTGCCAGCAGTCCCAAGTCCCTAGCCAGTGGGAGCCAGTACTTC.

This rearrangement joins TRBV12-3 or TRBV12-4 to TRBJ1-2; D might be TRBD1 (6 bases). The CDR3 spans 14 residues. Between the trimmed V and J ends, which lost 5 bases and 4 bases, there was a span of 14 bases. The CDR3 DNA is TGTGCCAGCAGTCCGCGGACAGACATCTATGGCTACACCTTC. This translates into CASSPRTDIYGYTF.

This clonotype was seen more than once but under ten times. The V gene is TRBV7-9, the J gene TRBJ2-1, with 13 bases identical to TRBD2. The junction had 8 bases not matched to a gene; V was cut back by 7 bases and J by 8 bases. The length of the CDR3 is 15 residues. Germline V gene sequence: CDR1 SEHNR, CDR2 FQNEAQ (reference sequence). CDR3 sequence reads: CASNPRTSGSDEQFF. CDR3 nucleotide sequence: TGTGCCAGCAACCCCCGGACTAGCGGGAGTGATGAGCAGTTCTTC. Full variable domain (remainder filled in from reference TRBV7-9 and TRBJ2-1): DTGVSQNPRHKITKRGQNVTFRCDPISEHNRLYWYRQTLGQGPEFLTYFQNEAQLEKSRLLSDRFSAERPKGSFSTLEIQRTEQGDSAMYLCASNPRTSGSDEQFFGPGTRLTVL.

Many counts were recorded for this clonotype. The rearrangement links TRBV6-1 to TRBJ2-3; D perhaps matches TRBD1 (6 bases). V was shortened by 7 bases and J by 0 bases, with 11 bases between the two germline ends. The length of the CDR3 is 14 residues. Germline V gene data show CDR1 as MNHNS and CDR2 as SASEGT. The CDR3 DNA follows: TGTGCCAGCAAGAGGACAGCCAGCACAGATACGCAGTATTTT. This codes for CASKRTASTDTQYF.

V gene TRBV7-2 combines with J gene TRBJ2-5, with 8 bases lining up with TRBD2. Germline V gives CDR1 SGHTA, CDR2 FQGNSA. Trimming at V came to 4 bases and at J to 5 bases, leaving 9 bases not matched to a gene. The CDR3 extends over 15 amino acids. The CDR3 is CASSYPGLGLETQYF. In DNA form, the CDR3 reads TGTGCCAGCAGCTACCCGGGACTAGGGTTGGAGACCCAGTACTTC.

This clonotype was picked up a small number of times. The chain joins TRBV4-3 to TRBJ1-6, with TRBD1 matching 8 bases. Germline V gene sequence: CDR1 LGHNA, CDR2 YSLEER. The CDR3 is 16 amino acids. V lost 0 bases to trimming and J lost 7 bases; unmatched junction nucleotides: 5. CDR3 amino acids: CASSQEAGQANSPLHF. CDR3 nucleotide sequence: TGCGCCAGCAGCCAAGAAGCGGGACAGGCCAATTCACCCCTCCACTTT.

Notes on this clonotype: A much larger clone differs by one base, so this may be a read error. The V and J genes are TRBV7-9 and TRBJ2-2; D is unclear. CDR1 and CDR2 (germline): SEHNR, FQNEAQ (reference sequence). The CDR3 loop spans 11 amino acids. CDR3 coding DNA: TGTGCCGGCAGGCTGACCGGGGAGCTGTTTTTT. Amino acids: CAGRLTGELFF.